This T cell receptor beta chain originates from a study of OX40 agonist ivuxolimab in advanced cancers. The CDR3 has 15 amino acids. Germline V CDR1 and CDR2: SGHTA, FQGNSA. V was clipped by 0 bases and J by 2 bases, with 10 bases between them. TCRdb's copy holds only in-frame clones and misses some; the assay was immunoSEQ multiplex PCR. The data hold around 62,000 clones, with 84% observed a single time. To note about this clone: The target antigen is unknown.

Study-wide points: In a subset of nonresponders, normalized T-cell clonal expansion was also low.

The receptor was isolated from an adult with an advanced solid tumor such as melanoma, head and neck, liver or kidney cancer. The V call is TRBV7-2, the J call TRBJ1-2, with D perhaps matching TRBD1 (6 bases). The starting material was CD4+ or CD8+ T cells sorted from blood, obtained in a trial of the OX40 agonist ivuxolimab. The CDR3 here is CASSLALTGNYGYTF. The DNA for the CDR3 is TGTGCCAGCAGCTTAGCCTTAACAGGGAACTATGGCTACACCTTC.